This T cell receptor beta chain comes out of a study of Ad26.COV2.S vaccination and SARS-CoV-2 variants. Study overall: The Ad26.COV2.S arm of the COV1001 trial was where the donor was placed. Study outcomes and limitations: Vaccinees showed greater spike-specific TCR breadth than placebo recipients. Spike-specific CD8+ and CD4+ T cell responses reportedly showed substantial breadth after vaccination.

Between the trimmed V and J ends, which lost 5 bases and 3 bases, there was a span of 10 bases. Germline V gives CDR1 SGHTA, CDR2 FQGNSA. The CDR3 runs 13 residues. TCRdb's table, derived via immunoSEQ multiplex PCR, lists solely in-frame clones and lacks some. The sample has roughly 420,000 clones; roughly 89% are singletons. The treatment is: about 20 received Ad26.COV2.S at low or high dose, single or two shots; 5 received placebo; per-sample allocation not given. Day 63 following the first vaccine or placebo injection was when the samples were taken. With regard to this clone: Its antigen remains unidentified.

The material was peripheral blood, obtained in a trial of Ad26.COV2.S vaccine versus placebo. The sequence was obtained from a person between 18 and 59 years old who received the Ad26.COV2.S COVID-19 vaccine or a placebo. V and J are TRBV7-2 and TRBJ1-2; the D is unclear. DNA for the CDR3: TGTGCCAGCAGCGATCTTGGCTACTATGGCTACACCTTC. Its translation: CASSDLGYYGYTF.